This T cell receptor (beta chain) was observed in a study of blood T cell repertoires in COVID-19. Libraries were prepared by immunoSEQ multiplex PCR; TCRdb keeps only in-frame clonotypes and omits some of them. The sample shows around 41,000 clones, around 88% of them seen only once. The V gene's germline CDR1 is LNHDA and CDR2 SQIVND (reference sequence). There are 16 residues in the CDR3. V lost 5 bases to trimming and J lost 4 bases; unmatched junction nucleotides: 9. The origin of this receptor is a woman of 80 years or more with active or convalescent COVID-19. The rearrangement links TRBV19 to TRBJ1-4; 8 bases fit TRBD1. The sequencing input was peripheral blood. The CDR3 nucleotides are TGTGCCAGTAGTCCCAGGACAGGGAACCGTAATGAAAAACTGTTTTTT. Protein product: CASSPRTGNRNEKLFF.